The entry below gives a single T cell receptor (beta chain) sequence along with its context. Measured with immunoSEQ multiplex PCR; TCRdb has only the in-frame clones, and not every one. The sample includes some 100,000 clones, 90% to 95% of them seen just once. This entry comes from a study of PD-L1 blockade in urothelial cancer. V was clipped by 3 bases and J by 1 base; unmatched bases: 6. The V gene's germline CDR1 is LNHDA and CDR2 SQIVND (reference sequence). This CDR3 has 16 amino acids. The receptor comes from a woman older than 75 with urothelial cancer. The source was PBMCs, collected around atezolizumab (anti-PD-L1) treatment. V is TRBV19 and J is TRBJ1-5; 7 bases align to TRBD1. The CDR3 loop is CASSIGGQASNQPQHF. The CDR3 DNA sequence: TGTGCCAGTAGTATTGGTGGACAGGCGAGCAATCAGCCCCAGCATTTT.